This T cell receptor (beta chain) comes out of a study of blood T cell repertoires in COVID-19. On the study more broadly: T cells, B-cell-depleted T cells, or PBMCs provided the cDNA or gDNA that served as material.

Participant age was roughly 18 to 95 years, and participants resided in fewer than 25 US areas. Cohort placement rested on clinical history that participants reported themselves. Study processing details: Using reference gene primer amplification, nucleated cell counts were estimated. Assay used: immunoSEQ multiplex PCR; TCRdb lists only in-frame clones, some missing. V and J calls plus clone size are reproduced from that table; the DNA served to infer D and trimming. The sample records 200,000 to 250,000 clones, 90% being singletons. This TCR came from a man aged 25-45 years who had been exposed to COVID-19. What was sequenced was PBMCs or T cells enriched from blood (not recorded which).

The CDR3 is CASRPGGTSRNTGELFF. For the CDR3, the DNA is TGTGCCAGCAGACCTGGGGGGACTAGCAGGAACACCGGGGAGCTGTTTTTT. This chain links TRBV2 with TRBJ2-2; the match to TRBD2 covers 9 bases. V lost 6 bases and J lost 1; bases outside the gene matches: 9. Germline CDR1 and CDR2: SNHLY and FYNNEI. This CDR3 comprises 17 residues.